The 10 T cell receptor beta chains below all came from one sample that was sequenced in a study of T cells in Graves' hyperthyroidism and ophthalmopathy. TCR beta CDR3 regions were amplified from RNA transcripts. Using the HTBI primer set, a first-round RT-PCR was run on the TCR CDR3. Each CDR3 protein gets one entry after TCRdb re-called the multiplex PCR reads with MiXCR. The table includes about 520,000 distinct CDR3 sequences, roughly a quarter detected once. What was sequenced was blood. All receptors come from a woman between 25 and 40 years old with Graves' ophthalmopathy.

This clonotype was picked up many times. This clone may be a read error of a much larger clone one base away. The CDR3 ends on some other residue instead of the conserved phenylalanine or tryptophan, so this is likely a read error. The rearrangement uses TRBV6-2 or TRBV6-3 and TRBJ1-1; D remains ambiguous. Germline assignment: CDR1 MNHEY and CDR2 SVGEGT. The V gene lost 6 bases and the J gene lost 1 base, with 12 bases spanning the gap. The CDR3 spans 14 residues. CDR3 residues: CASRTKARNTEAFL. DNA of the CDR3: TGTGCCAGCAGGACAAAGGCTAGGAACACTGAAGCTTTCCTT.

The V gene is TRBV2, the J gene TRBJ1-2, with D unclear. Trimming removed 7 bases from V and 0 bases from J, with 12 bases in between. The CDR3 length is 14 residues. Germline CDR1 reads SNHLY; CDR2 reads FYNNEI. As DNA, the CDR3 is TGTGCCAGCATGAAACAAACTGCTAACTATGGCTACACCTTC. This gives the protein CASMKQTANYGYTF.

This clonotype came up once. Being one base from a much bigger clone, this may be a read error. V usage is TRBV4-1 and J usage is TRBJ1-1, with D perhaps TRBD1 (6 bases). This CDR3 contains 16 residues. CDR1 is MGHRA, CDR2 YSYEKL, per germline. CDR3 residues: CASIQQGSWADTEAFF. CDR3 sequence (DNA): TGCGCCAGCATCCAACAGGGATCTTGGGCCGACACTGAAGCTTTCTTT.

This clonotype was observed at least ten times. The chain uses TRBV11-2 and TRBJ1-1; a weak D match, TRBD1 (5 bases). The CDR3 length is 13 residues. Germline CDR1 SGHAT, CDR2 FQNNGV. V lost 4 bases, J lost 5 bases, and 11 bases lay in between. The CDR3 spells CASSSSGGTEAFF. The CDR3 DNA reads TGTGCCAGCAGCTCCAGTGGGGGTACTGAAGCTTTCTTT.

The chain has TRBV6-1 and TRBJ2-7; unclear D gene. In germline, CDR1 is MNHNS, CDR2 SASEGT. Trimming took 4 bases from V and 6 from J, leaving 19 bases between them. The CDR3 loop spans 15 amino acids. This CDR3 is CASSAAAGFRVEQYF. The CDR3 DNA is TGTGCCAGCAGTGCCGCGGCAGGCTTTCGGGTCGAGCAGTACTTC.

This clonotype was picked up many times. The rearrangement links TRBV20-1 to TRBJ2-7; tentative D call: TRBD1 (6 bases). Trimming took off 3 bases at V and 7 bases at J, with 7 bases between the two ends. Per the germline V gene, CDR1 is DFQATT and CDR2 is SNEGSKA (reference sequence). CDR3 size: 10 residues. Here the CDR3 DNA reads TGCAGTGCTAGCAGGGGAGAGCAGTACTTC. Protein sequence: CSASRGEQYF.

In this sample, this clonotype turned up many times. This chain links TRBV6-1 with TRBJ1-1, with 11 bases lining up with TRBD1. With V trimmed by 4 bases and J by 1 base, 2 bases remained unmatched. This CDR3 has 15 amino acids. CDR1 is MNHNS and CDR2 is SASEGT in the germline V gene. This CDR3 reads CASSGDRGRNTEAFF. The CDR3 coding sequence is TGTGCCAGCAGTGGGGACAGGGGGAGGAACACTGAAGCTTTCTTT.

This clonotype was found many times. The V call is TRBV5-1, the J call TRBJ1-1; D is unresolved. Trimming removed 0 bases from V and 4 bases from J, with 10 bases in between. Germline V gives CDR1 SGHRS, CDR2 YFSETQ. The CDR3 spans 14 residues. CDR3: CASSLDRPTTEAFF. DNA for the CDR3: TGCGCCAGCAGCTTGGACAGACCTACCACTGAAGCTTTCTTT.

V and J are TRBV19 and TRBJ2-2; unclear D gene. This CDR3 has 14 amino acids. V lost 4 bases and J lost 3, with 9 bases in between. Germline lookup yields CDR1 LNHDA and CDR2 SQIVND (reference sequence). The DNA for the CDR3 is TGTGCCAGTAGTACCCTACAAGACACCGGGGAGCTGTTTTTT. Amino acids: CASSTLQDTGELFF.

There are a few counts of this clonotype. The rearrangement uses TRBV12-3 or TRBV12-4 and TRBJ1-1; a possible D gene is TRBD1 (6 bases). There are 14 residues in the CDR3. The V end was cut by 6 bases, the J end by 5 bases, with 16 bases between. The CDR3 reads CASSLRGERTEAFF. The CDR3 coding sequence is TGTGCCAGCAGCCTGAGGGGGGAGAGGACTGAAGCTTTCTTT.